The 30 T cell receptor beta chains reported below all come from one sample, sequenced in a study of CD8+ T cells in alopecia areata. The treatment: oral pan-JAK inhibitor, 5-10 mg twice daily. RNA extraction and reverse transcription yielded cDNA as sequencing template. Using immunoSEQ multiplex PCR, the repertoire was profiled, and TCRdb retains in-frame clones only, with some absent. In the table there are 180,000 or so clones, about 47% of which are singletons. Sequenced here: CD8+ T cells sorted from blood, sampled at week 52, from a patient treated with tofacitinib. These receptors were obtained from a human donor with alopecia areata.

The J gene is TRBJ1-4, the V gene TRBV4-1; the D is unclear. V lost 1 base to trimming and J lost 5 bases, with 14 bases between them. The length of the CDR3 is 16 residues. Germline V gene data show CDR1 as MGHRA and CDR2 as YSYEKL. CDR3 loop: CASSQVGIIANEKLFF. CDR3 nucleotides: TGCGCCAGCAGCCAAGTTGGAATCATTGCAAATGAAAAACTGTTTTTT.

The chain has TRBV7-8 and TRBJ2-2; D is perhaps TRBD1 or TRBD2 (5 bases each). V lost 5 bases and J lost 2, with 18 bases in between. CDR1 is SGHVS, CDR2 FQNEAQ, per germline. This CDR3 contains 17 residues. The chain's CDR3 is CASSLVPGRTNTGELFF. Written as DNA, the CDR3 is TGTGCCAGCAGCCTAGTCCCGGGACGGACAAACACCGGGGAGCTGTTTTTT.

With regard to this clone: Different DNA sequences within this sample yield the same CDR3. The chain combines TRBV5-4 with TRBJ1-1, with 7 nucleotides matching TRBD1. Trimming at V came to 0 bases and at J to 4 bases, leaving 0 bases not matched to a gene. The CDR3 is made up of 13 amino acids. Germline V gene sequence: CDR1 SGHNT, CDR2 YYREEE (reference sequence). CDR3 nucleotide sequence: TGTGCCAGCAGCTTGGACAGGGGCACTGAAGCTTTCTTT. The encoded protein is CASSLDRGTEAFF.

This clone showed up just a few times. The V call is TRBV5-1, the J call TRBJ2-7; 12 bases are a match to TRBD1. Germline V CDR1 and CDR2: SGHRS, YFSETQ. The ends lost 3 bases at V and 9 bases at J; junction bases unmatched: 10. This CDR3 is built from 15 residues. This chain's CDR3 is CASSSSGTGGASQYF. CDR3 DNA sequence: TGCGCCAGCAGCTCCTCCGGGACAGGGGGCGCATCGCAGTACTTC.

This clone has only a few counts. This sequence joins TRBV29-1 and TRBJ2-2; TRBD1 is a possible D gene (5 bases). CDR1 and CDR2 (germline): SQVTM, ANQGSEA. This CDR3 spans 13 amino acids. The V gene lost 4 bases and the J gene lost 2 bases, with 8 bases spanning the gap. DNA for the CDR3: TGCAGCGTTGGGACACTAAACACCGGGGAGCTGTTTTTT. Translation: CSVGTLNTGELFF.

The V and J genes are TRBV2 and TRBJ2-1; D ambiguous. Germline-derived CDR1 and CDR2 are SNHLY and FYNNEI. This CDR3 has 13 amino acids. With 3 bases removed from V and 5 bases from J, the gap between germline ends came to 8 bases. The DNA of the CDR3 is TGTGCCAGCAGTGACGAGGCACACAATGAGCAGTTCTTC. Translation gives CASSDEAHNEQFF. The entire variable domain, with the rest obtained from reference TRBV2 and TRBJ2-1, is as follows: EPEVTQTPSHQVTQMGQEVILRCVPISNHLYFYWYRQILGQKVEFLVSFYNNEISEKSEIFDDQFSVERPDGSNFTLKIRSTKLEDSAMYFCASSDEAHNEQFFGPGTRLTVL.

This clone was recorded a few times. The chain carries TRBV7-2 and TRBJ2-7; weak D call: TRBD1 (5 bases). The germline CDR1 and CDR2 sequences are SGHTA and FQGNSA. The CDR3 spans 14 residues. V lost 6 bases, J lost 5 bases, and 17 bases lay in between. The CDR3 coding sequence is TGTGCCAGCAGTTTGCGTCCCAGGGCGGACGAGCAGTACTTC. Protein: CASSLRPRADEQYF.

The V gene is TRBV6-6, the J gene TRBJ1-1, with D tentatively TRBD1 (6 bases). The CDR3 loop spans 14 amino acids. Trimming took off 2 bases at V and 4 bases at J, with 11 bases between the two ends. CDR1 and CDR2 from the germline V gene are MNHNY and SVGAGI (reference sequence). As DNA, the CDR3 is TGTGCCAGCAGTTACGGGTGGGGGGCCACTGAAGCTTTCTTT. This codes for CASSYGWGATEAFF.

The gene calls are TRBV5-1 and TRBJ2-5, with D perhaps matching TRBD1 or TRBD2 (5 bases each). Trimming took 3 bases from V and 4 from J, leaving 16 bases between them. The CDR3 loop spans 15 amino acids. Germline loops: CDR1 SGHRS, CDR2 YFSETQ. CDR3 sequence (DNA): TGCGCCAGCAGCTCCGGGACCCCCGGCGGAGAGACCCAGTACTTC. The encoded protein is CASSSGTPGGETQYF.

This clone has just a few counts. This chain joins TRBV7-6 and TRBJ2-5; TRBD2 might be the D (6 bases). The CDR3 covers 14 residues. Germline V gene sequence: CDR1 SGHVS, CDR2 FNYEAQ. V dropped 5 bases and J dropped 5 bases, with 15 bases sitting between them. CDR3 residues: CASSPGGSGETQYF. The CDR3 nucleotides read TGTGCCAGCAGCCCTGGGGGGTCCGGCGAGACCCAGTACTTC.

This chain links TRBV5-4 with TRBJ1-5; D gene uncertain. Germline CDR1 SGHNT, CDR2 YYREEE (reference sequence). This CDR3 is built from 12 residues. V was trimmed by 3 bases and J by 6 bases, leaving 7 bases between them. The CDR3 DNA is TGTGCCAGCAGCTACCCAGGTCAGCCCCAGCATTTT. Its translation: CASSYPGQPQHF.

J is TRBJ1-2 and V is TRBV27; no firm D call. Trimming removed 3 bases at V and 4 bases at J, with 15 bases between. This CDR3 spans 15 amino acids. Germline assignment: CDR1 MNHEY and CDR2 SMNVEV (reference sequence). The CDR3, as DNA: TGTGCCAGCAGTTTTTCACAGTCCCGCTTCTATGGCTACACCTTC. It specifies CASSFSQSRFYGYTF.

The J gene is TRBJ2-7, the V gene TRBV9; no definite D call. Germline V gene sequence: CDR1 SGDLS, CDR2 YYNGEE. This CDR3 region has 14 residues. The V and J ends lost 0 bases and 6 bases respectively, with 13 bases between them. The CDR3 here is CASSVEGSRSEQYF. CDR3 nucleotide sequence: TGTGCCAGCAGCGTAGAGGGTAGCAGATCCGAGCAGTACTTC.

The CDR3 protein is CASSEGGGTDTQYF. The CDR3 DNA sequence: TGTGCCAGCAGTGAAGGTGGGGGCACAGATACGCAGTATTTT. J is TRBJ2-3 and V is TRBV6-4; D unresolved. Germline values: CDR1 MRHNA, CDR2 SNTAGT. V lost 3 bases to trimming and J lost 1 base, with 8 bases between them. This CDR3 has 14 amino acids.

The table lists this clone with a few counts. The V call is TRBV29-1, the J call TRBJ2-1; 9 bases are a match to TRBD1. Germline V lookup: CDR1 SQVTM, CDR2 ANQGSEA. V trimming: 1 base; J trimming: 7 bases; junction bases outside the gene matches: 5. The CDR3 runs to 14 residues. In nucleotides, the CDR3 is TGCAGCGTTGAAGTCGGACAGGGGAATAATGAGCAGTTCTTC. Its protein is CSVEVGQGNNEQFF.

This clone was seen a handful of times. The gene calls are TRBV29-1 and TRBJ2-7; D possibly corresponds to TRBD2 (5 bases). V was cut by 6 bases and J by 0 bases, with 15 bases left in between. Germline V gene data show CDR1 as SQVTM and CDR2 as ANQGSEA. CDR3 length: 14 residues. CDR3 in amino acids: CSVRLPGISYEQYF. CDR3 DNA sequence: TGCAGCGTCCGTCTGCCGGGAATCTCCTACGAGCAGTACTTC.

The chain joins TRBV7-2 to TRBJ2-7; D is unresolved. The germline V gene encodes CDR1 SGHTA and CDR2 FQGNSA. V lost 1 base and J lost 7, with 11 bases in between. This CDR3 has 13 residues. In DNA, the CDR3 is TGTGCCAGCAGCTTAGATCTTATGGCTGAGCAGTACTTC. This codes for CASSLDLMAEQYF.

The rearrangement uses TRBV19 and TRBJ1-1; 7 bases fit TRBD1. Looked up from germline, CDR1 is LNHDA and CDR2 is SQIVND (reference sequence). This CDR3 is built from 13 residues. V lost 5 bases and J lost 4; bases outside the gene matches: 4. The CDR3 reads CASSQTGSTEAFF. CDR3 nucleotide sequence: TGTGCCAGTAGTCAGACAGGGTCCACTGAAGCTTTCTTT.

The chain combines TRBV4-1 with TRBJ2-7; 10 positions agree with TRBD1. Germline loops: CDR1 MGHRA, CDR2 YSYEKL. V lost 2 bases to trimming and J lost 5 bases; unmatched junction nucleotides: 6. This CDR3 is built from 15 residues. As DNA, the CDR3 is TGCGCCAGCAGCCAAACCGGGACAGGGGAGGACGAGCAGTACTTC. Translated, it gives CASSQTGTGEDEQYF.

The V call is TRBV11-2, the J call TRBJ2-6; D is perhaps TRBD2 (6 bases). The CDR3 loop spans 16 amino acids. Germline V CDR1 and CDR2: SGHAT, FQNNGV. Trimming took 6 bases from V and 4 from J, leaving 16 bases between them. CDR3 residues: CASRHPGVTGANVLTF. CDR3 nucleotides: TGTGCCAGCAGACACCCGGGGGTGACAGGGGCCAACGTCCTGACTTTC. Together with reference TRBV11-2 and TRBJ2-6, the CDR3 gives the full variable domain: EAGVAQSPRYKIIEKRQSVAFWCNPISGHATLYWYQQILGQGPKLLIQFQNNGVVDDSQLPKDRFSAERLKGVDSTLKIQPAKLEDSAVYLCASRHPGVTGANVLTFGAGSRLTVL.

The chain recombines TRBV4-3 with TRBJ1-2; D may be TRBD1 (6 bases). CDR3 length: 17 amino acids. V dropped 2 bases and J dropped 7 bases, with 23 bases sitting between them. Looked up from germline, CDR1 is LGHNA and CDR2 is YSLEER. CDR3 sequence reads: CASSQNPRGKGGFGYTF. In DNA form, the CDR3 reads TGCGCCAGCAGCCAAAATCCAAGAGGCAAGGGGGGCTTTGGCTACACCTTC.

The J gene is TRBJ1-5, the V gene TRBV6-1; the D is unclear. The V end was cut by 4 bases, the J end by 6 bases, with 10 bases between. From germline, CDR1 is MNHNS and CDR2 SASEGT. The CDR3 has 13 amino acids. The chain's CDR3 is CASSVLKPQPQHF. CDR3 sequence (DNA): TGTGCCAGCAGTGTACTAAAGCCTCAGCCCCAGCATTTT.

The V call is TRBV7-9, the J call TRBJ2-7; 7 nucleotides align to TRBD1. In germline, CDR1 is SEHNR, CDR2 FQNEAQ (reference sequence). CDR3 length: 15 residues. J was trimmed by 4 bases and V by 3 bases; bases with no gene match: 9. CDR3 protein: CASSFLPGQAYEQYF. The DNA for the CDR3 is TGTGCCAGCAGCTTTCTACCCGGACAGGCTTACGAGCAGTACTTC.

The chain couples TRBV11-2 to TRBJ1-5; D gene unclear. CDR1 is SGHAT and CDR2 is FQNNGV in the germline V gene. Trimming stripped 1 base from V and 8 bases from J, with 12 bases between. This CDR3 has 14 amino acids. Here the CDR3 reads CASSLVGPQEPQHF. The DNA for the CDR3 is TGTGCCAGCAGCTTAGTAGGGCCCCAGGAGCCCCAGCATTTT.

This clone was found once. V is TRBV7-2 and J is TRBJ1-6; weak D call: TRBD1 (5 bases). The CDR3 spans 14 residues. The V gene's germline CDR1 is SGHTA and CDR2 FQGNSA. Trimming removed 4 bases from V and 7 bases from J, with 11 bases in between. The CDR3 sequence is CASSSAGGNSPLHF. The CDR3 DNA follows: TGTGCCAGCAGCTCCGCGGGGGGGAATTCACCCCTCCACTTT.

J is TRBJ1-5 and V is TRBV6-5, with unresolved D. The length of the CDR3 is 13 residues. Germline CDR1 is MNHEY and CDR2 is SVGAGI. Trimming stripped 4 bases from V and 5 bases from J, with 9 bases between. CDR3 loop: CASSSIHYQPQHF. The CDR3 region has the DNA TGTGCCAGCAGTTCCATCCATTATCAGCCCCAGCATTTT.

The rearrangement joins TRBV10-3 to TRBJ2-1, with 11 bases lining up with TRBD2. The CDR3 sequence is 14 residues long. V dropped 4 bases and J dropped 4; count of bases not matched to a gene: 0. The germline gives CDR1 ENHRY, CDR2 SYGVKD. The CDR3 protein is CAISASGGYNEQFF. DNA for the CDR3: TGTGCCATCAGTGCTAGCGGGGGGTACAATGAGCAGTTCTTC.

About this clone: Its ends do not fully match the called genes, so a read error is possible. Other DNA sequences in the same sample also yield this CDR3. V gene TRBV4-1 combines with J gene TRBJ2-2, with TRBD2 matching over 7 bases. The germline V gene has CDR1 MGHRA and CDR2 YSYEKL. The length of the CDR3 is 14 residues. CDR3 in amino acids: CASSQGLDTGELFF. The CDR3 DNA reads TGTGCCAGCAGCCAAGGACTAGACACCGGGGAGCTGTTTTTT.

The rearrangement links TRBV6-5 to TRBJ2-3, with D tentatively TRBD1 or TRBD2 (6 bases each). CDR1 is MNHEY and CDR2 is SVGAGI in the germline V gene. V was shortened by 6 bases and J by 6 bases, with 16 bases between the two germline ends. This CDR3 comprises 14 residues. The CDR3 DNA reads TGTGCCAGCAGCTTCTCCGGGGGCGAGGATACGCAGTATTTT. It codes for CASSFSGGEDTQYF.

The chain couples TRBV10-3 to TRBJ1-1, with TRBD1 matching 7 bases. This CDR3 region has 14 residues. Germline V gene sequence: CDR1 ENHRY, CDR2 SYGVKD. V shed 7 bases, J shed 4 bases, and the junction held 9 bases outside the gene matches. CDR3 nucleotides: TGTGCCATCACCACCGACAGGGATGCCACTGAAGCTTTCTTT. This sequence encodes CAITTDRDATEAFF.